The clone carrying this TCR beta chain has ten or more counts. Its antigen is unknown. This entry comes from a study of shared clonotypes between healthy human individuals. As for the study in general: Donor composition was a couple of women and three men, aged 18 to 49. Study results and limitations: Generally, naive subsets (rather than memory subsets) showed larger estimated richness. Roughly 5% of naive CD4 clonotypes were common to a handful of donors. Sequencing depth was predicted to influence how clonotypes are shared among donors.

CDR1 and CDR2 from the germline V gene are SGHNT and YYREEE (reference sequence). The CDR3 extends over 15 amino acids. The ends lost 3 bases at V and 1 base at J; junction bases unmatched: 5. Only in-frame clones appear in the TCRdb table, and some are missing; sequencing was by immunoSEQ multiplex PCR. The repertoire holds 850,000 to 1,200,000 clones, around 76% seen once, with approximately 1.5% in the top ten. The specimen sequenced was memory CD4+ T cells sorted from blood. As to subset: CD45RA-negative fraction. This receptor was identified in a man between 18 and 29 years old in good health. The chain recombines TRBV5-4 with TRBJ2-3, with TRBD1 identical over 7 bases. The CDR3 loop reads CASSSRDSRTDTQYF. The CDR3 nucleotides read TGTGCCAGCAGCTCCCGGGACAGCCGCACAGATACGCAGTATTTT. Supplemented by reference TRBV5-4 and TRBJ2-3, the full variable domain reads ETGVTQSPTHLIKTRGQQVTLRCSSQSGHNTVSWYQQALGQGPQFIFQYYREEENGRGNFPPRFSGLQFPNYSSELNVNALELDDSALYLCASSSRDSRTDTQYFGPGTRLTVL.